What follows is one T cell receptor (beta chain) and its context. The clone's antigen remains unknown. No base qualities exist here, and no much larger clone lies one base off it. TCRbeta CDR3 regions were amplified from genomic DNA by means of the immunoSEQ Assay, a bias-controlled multiplex PCR. As for the authors' bioinformatics: The number of nucleated cells in each sample was estimated from the amplification of reference gene primers within the assay. To quantify the absolute abundance of each unique TCRbeta CDR3 rearrangement, sequence reads were collapsed and filtered. For each sample, productive Simpson clonality was calculated by taking the square root of Simpson's diversity index across productive rearrangements. TCRdb retrieved this table from immuneACCESS and kept in-frame rearrangements only. Not all clones are present; in checked studies, unresolved V genes account for under half, and no reason is known for the remainder. V, J and clone size derive from that table, while D and trimming were established from the DNA sequence. The sample records about 170,000 clones, about 80% of which are singletons. 11% of the sample comes from the top ten.

This specimen belongs to a study of blood T cell repertoires in COVID-19 (TCRdb year 2020). General notes on the study: The collaborator samples originated in the United States, Italy and Spain and spanned the acute and convalescent phases of COVID-19. Where available, HLA class I and class II types were obtained from metadata supplied by the sample provider rather than from assay-based typing. Samples came from the ongoing ImmuneRACE study (first 160 participants) plus 1,254 subjects from 6 global collaborators. A de-identified subject ID, COVID-19 status, age in years and sex were almost always included in the sample metadata. A freely available public database, intended as a resource for researchers studying the immune response to SARS-CoV-2, is where the repertoires were released. Subjects who had been exposed to COVID-19, were actively infected with it, or had recovered from it provided the deeply sampled blood TCRbeta repertoires that made up the dataset. The material from the prospective study consisted of cDNA or gDNA derived from T cells, B-cell-depleted T cells, or PBMCs.

The paper's findings and limits, for the study overall: Clinical and demographic metadata were provided uncurated, with the amount varying by source and participant.

Whole blood was collected in K2EDTA tubes by collaborating institutions according to the institutions' own protocols. For TCRbeta analysis, collaborators shipped samples in one of three forms: frozen whole blood, isolated PBMCs, or DNA extracted from either of those sample types. The sequence was collected from a man in his 70s with active or convalescent COVID-19. Source material: peripheral blood.

The CDR3 loop reads CASSLRFGGAYGYTF. In nucleotide form, the sequence is TGCGCCAGCAGCTTAAGGTTCGGAGGGGCCTATGGCTACACCTTC. The chain couples TRBV5-1 to TRBJ1-2, and possibly TRBD1, on 5 matching bases. From the cysteine through the phenylalanine, the CDR3 covers 15 amino acids. The read is trimmed to its CDR3 DNA, 45 bases read in frame from base 1. CDR1 SGHRS and CDR2 YFSETQ are derived from the germline V gene. V gives up 2 bases and J gives up 4 bases, and the segment between their germline ends measures 15 bases.